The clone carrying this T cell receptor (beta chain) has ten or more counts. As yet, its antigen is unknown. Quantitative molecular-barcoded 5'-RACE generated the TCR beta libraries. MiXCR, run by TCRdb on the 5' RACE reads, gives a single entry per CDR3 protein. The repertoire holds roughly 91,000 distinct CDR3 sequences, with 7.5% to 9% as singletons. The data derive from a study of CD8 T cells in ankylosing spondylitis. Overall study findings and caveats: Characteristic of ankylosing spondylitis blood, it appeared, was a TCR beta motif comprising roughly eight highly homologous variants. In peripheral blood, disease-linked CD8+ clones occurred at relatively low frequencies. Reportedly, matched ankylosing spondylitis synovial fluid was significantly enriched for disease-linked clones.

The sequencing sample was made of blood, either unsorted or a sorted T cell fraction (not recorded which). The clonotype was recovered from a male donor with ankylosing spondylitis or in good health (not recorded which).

The CDR3 sequence is CASSQERRLALIGADTQYF. The DNA for the CDR3 is TGCGCCAGCAGCCAAGAAAGGAGACTAGCTCTAATCGGGGCAGATACGCAGTATTTT. V usage is TRBV4-1 and J usage is TRBJ2-3; 7 positions agree with TRBD2. The CDR3 runs 19 residues. Germline values: CDR1 MGHRA, CDR2 YSYEKL. The junction had 16 bases not matched to a gene; V was cut back by 0 bases and J by 4 bases.